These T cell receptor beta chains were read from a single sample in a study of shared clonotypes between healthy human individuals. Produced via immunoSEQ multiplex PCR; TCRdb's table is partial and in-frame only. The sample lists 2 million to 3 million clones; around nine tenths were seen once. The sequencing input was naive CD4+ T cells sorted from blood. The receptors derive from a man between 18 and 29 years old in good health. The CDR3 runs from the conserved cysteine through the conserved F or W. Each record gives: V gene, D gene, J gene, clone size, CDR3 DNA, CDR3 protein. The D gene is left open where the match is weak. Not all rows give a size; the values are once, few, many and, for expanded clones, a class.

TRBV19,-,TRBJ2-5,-,TGTGCCAGTAGTACCACCCCCTTAGGGGGGTGGGAGACCCAGTACTTC,CASSTTPLGGWETQYF
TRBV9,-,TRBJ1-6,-,TGTGCCAGCAGCAGCCGTAGGGATTCACCCCTCCACTTT,CASSSRRDSPLHF
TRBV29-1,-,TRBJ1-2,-,TGCAGCGTTGGGGGGCCTCTAGGATATGGCTACACCTTC,CSVGGPLGYGYTF
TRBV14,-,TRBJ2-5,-,TGTGCCAGCAGTTCGACTAGAGAGGGGACCCAGTACTTC,CASSSTREGTQYF
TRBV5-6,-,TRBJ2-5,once,TGTGCCAGCAGCTTCCGGGACGGACAAGAGACCCAGTACTTC,CASSFRDGQETQYF
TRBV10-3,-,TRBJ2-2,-,TGTGCCATCAGTGGACAGGTGAACACCGGGGAGCTGTTTTTT,CAISGQVNTGELFF
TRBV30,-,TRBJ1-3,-,TGTGCCTGGAGTCCCCAGTCTGGAAACACCATATATTTT,CAWSPQSGNTIYF
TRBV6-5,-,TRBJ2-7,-,TGTGCCAGCAGTTACCAGGGGGAGGGCACCTACGAGCAGTACTTC,CASSYQGEGTYEQYF
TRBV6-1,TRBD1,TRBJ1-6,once,TGTGCCAGCAGGGCTCCGGGACAGGGGAATTCACCCCTCCACTTT,CASRAPGQGNSPLHF
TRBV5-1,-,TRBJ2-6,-,TGCGCCAGCAGGCCTACTACGGACTCTGGGGCCAACGTCCTGACTTTC,CASRPTTDSGANVLTF
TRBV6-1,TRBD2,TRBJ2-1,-,TGTGCCAGCAGGATAGCGGGAGGGTACTACAATGAGCAGTTCTTC,CASRIAGGYYNEQFF
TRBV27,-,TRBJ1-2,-,TGTGCCAGCCGCACCGGGGGGCTCGGCTACACCTTC,CASRTGGLGYTF
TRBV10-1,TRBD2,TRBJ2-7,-,TGCGCCAGCAGTGAGTCGGCCCTAGCGGGAGCGGGCGAGCAGTACTTC,CASSESALAGAGEQYF
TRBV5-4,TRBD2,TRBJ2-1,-,TGTGCCAGCAGCCCAGTAGCGGGAGCGGGCAATGAGCAGTTCTTC,CASSPVAGAGNEQFF
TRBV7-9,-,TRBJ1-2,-,TGTGCCAGCAGCTTAGCAGTAGGGACTGCGCTAAACTATGGCTACACCTTC,CASSLAVGTALNYGYTF
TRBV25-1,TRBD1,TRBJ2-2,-,TGTGCCAGCAGGAGGACAGGGGAGGACACCGGGGAGCTGTTTTTT,CASRRTGEDTGELFF
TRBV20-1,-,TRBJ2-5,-,TGCAGTGCTTACCGGGACTCGCAGTACTTC,CSAYRDSQYF
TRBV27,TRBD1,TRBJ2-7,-,TGTGCCAGCCGTACGGCAGGGGGCACCGTGCAGTACTTC,CASRTAGGTVQYF
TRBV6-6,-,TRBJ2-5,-,TGTGCCAGCAGTTACTATTTTAGGAGCTATCAAGAGACCCAGTACTTC,CASSYYFRSYQETQYF
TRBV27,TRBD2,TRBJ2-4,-,TGTGCCAGCAGTCAAATAGCGGGGGCCAAAAACATTCAGTACTTC,CASSQIAGAKNIQYF
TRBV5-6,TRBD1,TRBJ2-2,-,TGTGCCAGCAGCTTGAGACAGGGGAACACCGGGGAGCTGTTTTTT,CASSLRQGNTGELFF
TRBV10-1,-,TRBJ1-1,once,TGCGCCAGCAGAAACGACGTGGGCACTGAAGCTTTCTTT,CASRNDVGTEAFF
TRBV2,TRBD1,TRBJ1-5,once,TGTGCCAGCAGTGAAAGGGACAGGGGCAATCAGCCCCAGCATTTT,CASSERDRGNQPQHF
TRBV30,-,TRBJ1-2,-,TGTGCCTGGAGTCCACAGGGCTTCTTTTCCTACACCTTC,CAWSPQGFFSYTF
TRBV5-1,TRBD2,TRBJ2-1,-,TGCGCCAGCAGCTTGAAGCTAGCGGGGGATTACAATGAGCAGTTCTTC,CASSLKLAGDYNEQFF
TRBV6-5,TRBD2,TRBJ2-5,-,TGTGCCAGCAGTCGTAGCGGGGGGGCTGGAGAGACCCAGTACTTC,CASSRSGGAGETQYF
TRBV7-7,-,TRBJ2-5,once,TGTGCTAGCAGCATAAGTCCCAGGGAAGTTGGCCAAGAGACCCAGTACTTC,CASSISPREVGQETQYF
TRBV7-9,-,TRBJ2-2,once,TGTGCCAGCAGCTTAGCAACGGGACAGAACACCGGGGAGCTGTTTTTT,CASSLATGQNTGELFF
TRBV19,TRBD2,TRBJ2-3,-,TGTGCCAGTACTCAAGCGGGGGGGGGCACAGATACGCAGTATTTT,CASTQAGGGTDTQYF
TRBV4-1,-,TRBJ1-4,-,TGCGCCAGCAGCCAAGTGGGGCTGGCTAATGAAAAACTGTTTTTT,CASSQVGLANEKLFF
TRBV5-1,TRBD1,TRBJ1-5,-,TGCGCCAGCAGCGACGGACAGGGGGGTCAGCCCCAGCATTTT,CASSDGQGGQPQHF
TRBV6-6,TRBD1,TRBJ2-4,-,TGTGCCAGCAGCTCCCCGACAGGGTTGAACATTCAGTACTTC,CASSSPTGLNIQYF
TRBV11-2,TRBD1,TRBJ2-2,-,TGTGCCAGCAGCTTAACGAGACAGGGCGGGTCCGGGGAGCTGTTTTTT,CASSLTRQGGSGELFF
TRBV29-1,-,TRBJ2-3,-,TGCAGCGTTGACACAGGGATAGTGGGGGATACGCAGTATTTT,CSVDTGIVGDTQYF
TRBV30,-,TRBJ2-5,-,TGTGCCTGGAGTGTATTGGCTCAAGAGACCCAGTACTTC,CAWSVLAQETQYF
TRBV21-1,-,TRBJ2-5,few,TGTGCCAGCAGTGCCTGGGGGGGTCCACACTTC,CASSAWGGPHF
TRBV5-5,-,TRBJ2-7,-,TGTGCCAGCAGCCAGTATGTTGACGAGCAGTACTTC,CASSQYVDEQYF
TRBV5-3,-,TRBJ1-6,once,TGTGCCAGAAGCCCCCCCCGCAGGGATAATTCACCCCTCCACTTT,CARSPPRRDNSPLHF
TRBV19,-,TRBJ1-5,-,TGTGCCAGTAGTGACAGGAAAGATCAGCCCCAGCATTTT,CASSDRKDQPQHF
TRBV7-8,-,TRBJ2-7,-,TGTGCCAGCAGCTTAACGGGGATCGGCGAGCAGTACTTC,CASSLTGIGEQYF
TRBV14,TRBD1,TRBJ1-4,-,TGTGCCAGCAGCCCGGACAGGGTAAATGAAAAACTGTTTTTT,CASSPDRVNEKLFF
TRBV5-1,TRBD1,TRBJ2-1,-,TGCGCCAGCAGCTTGACAGGGGCTTCCTACAATGAGCAGTTCTTC,CASSLTGASYNEQFF
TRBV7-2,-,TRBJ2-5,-,TGTGCCAGCAGCTTAGGCCAGGGGTTTAAGGGGACCCAGTACTTC,CASSLGQGFKGTQYF
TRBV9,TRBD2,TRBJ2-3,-,TGTGCCAGCAGCGTAGCGGGGGGTGACCCCCAAGATACGCAGTATTTT,CASSVAGGDPQDTQYF
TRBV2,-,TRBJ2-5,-,TGTGCCAGCATCCGGGGTGGAAAGACCCAGTACTTC,CASIRGGKTQYF
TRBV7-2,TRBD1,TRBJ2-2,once,TGTGCCAGCAGCTTGCTAAGGGACAGGGTTGGAGGGGAGCTGTTTTTT,CASSLLRDRVGGELFF